The present T cell receptor (beta chain) was sequenced within a study of cytomegalovirus exposure and HLA in healthy donors. Study-level results: Some highly shared sequence variants likely arose as a pipeline artifact.

V lost 7 bases to trimming and J lost 0 bases; unmatched junction nucleotides: 15. Germline CDR1 LNHDA, CDR2 SQIVND (reference sequence). The CDR3 is 18 amino acids. The primer mix had 60 Vbeta and 13 Jbeta primers. Assay: immunoSEQ multiplex PCR; the TCRdb copy retains only in-frame clones and omits some. The sample shows about 82,000 clones, approximately 79% of them seen only once. About this clone: Its specificity is unknown.

This chain connects TRBV19 to TRBJ2-3, with 8 bases fitting TRBD1. The clonotype originates from a human donor in good health. Specimen: PBMCs. The CDR3 DNA sequence: TGTGCCAGTAAAATGTGGGGACAGGTAAACTCTAGCACAGATACGCAGTATTTT. Translated: CASKMWGQVNSSTDTQYF.